This entry features one TCR beta chain sequence. Its antigen is currently unknown. The PCR was carried out with 60 Vbeta primers and 13 Jbeta primers. The assay was immunoSEQ multiplex PCR, and TCRdb's table has in-frame clones only and misses some. The table lists 80,000 to 100,000 clones, 70% to 80% of them singletons. The data were obtained in a study of cytomegalovirus exposure and HLA in healthy donors. Overall study results and limits: For most TCR beta V segments, an earlier analysis put the productive rate at about 90% or about 30% of the time. Later on, a genetic analysis was performed. It linked a missense variant in DCLRE1C with V- and J-gene trimming of TCR beta. As confirmed in vitro, a few CMV-associated chains were specific for CMV antigens.

The clonotype was recovered from a male donor in good health and CMV-seropositive. The material sequenced was PBMCs.

CDR3 in amino acids: CASRTGWGQPQHF. In nucleotides, the CDR3 is TGTGCCAGTAGAACAGGGTGGGGTCAGCCCCAGCATTTT. The chain combines TRBV19 with TRBJ1-5; D possibly corresponds to TRBD1 (6 bases). The V gene's germline CDR1 is LNHDA and CDR2 SQIVND (reference sequence). Deletions cut 6 bases from V and 6 bases from J, with 12 bases between. The length of the CDR3 is 13 residues. The complete variable domain, with remaining parts taken from reference TRBV19 and TRBJ1-5, reads DGGITQSPKYLFRKEGQNVTLSCEQNLNHDAMYWYRQDPGQGLRLIYYSQIVNDFQKGDIAEGYSVSREKKESFPLTVTSAQKNPTAFYLCASRTGWGQPQHFGDGTRLSIL.